Below are 17 T cell receptor beta chains sequenced from a single sample in a study of T cell repertoires in cytomegalovirus infection. TCRdb passed the reads through MiXCR, listing each CDR3 protein once. The sample gives 900,000 to 950,000 distinct CDR3 sequences, approximately 30% of which show up once; 10% to 15% is in the top ten. These TCRs are of unknown antigen specificity. The starting material was cultured CD8+ T cells from PBMCs, obtained from culture after CMV antigen stimulation. Receptors originate from a human donor in good health (CMV status not recorded). Some clones in this sample may be carry-over from other donors' samples.

This clonotype was detected ten times or more. The CDR3 loop reads CASSFQGAGETQYF. CDR3 nucleotide sequence: TGTGCCAGCAGCTTCCAGGGGGCGGGAGAGACCCAGTACTTC. The chain carries TRBV7-8 and TRBJ2-5; 8 nucleotides line up with TRBD1. CDR3 length: 14 residues. The ends lost 3 bases at V and 4 bases at J; junction bases unmatched: 4. Germline CDR1 SGHVS, CDR2 FQNEAQ.

This clonotype was counted a single time. This chain joins TRBV6-1 and TRBJ1-5; no definite D call. The V end lost 4 bases, the J end lost 6 bases, and 13 bases lay between the germline ends. The CDR3 runs 14 residues. Germline V gene sequence: CDR1 MNHNS, CDR2 SASEGT. The CDR3 DNA reads as TGTGCCAGCAGTGGATCAGGAGGTGTTCAGCCCCAGCATTTT. It translates to CASSGSGGVQPQHF.

This clonotype was recorded at least ten times. The chain uses TRBV7-2 and TRBJ2-2; a weak D match, TRBD1 (6 bases). CDR3 size: 16 residues. The V gene's germline CDR1 is SGHTA and CDR2 FQGNSA. The V gene lost 3 bases and the J gene lost 4 bases, with 15 bases spanning the gap. CDR3 protein: CASSFPGGRSTGELFF. The CDR3 coding sequence is TGTGCCAGCAGCTTCCCTGGGGGCAGGTCCACCGGGGAGCTGTTTTTT.

This clonotype was seen only a few times. V usage is TRBV29-1 and J usage is TRBJ2-1; possible D gene TRBD2, 5 bases. The CDR3 length is 15 residues. The V end was cut by 8 bases, the J end by 8 bases, with 25 bases between. Germline assignment: CDR1 SQVTM and CDR2 ANQGSEA. The CDR3 is CSLDPGMKGHYEQFF. The DNA for the CDR3 is TGCAGCTTAGACCCCGGGATGAAGGGCCACTATGAGCAGTTCTTC.

This clonotype has only a few counts. The J gene is TRBJ2-7, the V gene TRBV3-1, with 11 bases fitting TRBD2. The germline CDR1 and CDR2 sequences are LGHDT and YNNKEL (reference sequence). This CDR3 spans 15 amino acids. V dropped 3 bases and J dropped 3; count of bases not matched to a gene: 4. CDR3 DNA: TGTGCCAGCAGCCACCGACTAGCGGGGCACTACGAGCAGTACTTC. This codes for CASSHRLAGHYEQYF.

This clonotype was seen repeatedly, ten times or more. The gene calls are TRBV28 and TRBJ2-2; 10 bases fit TRBD1. Germline CDR1 is MDHEN and CDR2 is SYDVKM. The CDR3 is 16 amino acids. J gave up 1 base and V 4 bases, and 3 bases lay outside the gene matches. CDR3 amino acids: CASSSRDRGNTGELFF. DNA for the CDR3: TGTGCCAGCAGTTCGCGGGACAGGGGGAACACCGGGGAGCTGTTTTTT.

The V call is TRBV19, the J call TRBJ2-3, with D perhaps given as TRBD1 or TRBD2 (5 bases each). The CDR3 is 15 amino acids. V shed 7 bases and J shed 6 bases, with 20 bases lying between them. Germline values: CDR1 LNHDA, CDR2 SQIVND (reference sequence). CDR3 DNA sequence: TGTGCCAGTACTCCAAGGGACCAGGGCTGGGATACGCAGTATTTT. Translation gives CASTPRDQGWDTQYF. The full variable domain, in which reference TRBV19 and TRBJ2-3 provide the parts outside the CDR3, is DGGITQSPKYLFRKEGQNVTLSCEQNLNHDAMYWYRQDPGQGLRLIYYSQIVNDFQKGDIAEGYSVSREKKESFPLTVTSAQKNPTAFYLCASTPRDQGWDTQYFGPGTRLTVL.

The chain links TRBV9 to TRBJ1-1; D ambiguous. Germline-derived CDR1 and CDR2 are SGDLS and YYNGEE. CDR3 length: 14 residues. Trimming took 2 bases from V and 0 from J, leaving 8 bases between them. The CDR3 loop is CASSVPDLNTEAFF. The CDR3 DNA reads as TGTGCCAGCAGCGTCCCAGACTTGAACACTGAAGCTTTCTTT.

This clonotype was seen a few times. V usage is TRBV12-3 or TRBV12-4 and J usage is TRBJ2-1, with D unresolved. The CDR3 contains 11 residues. V lost 7 bases and J lost 9, with 10 bases in between. Here the CDR3 reads CASTLSLEQFF. CDR3 in DNA: TGTGCCAGCACCCTCAGCCTTGAGCAGTTCTTC.

The table lists this clonotype with a few counts. The chain joins TRBV7-9 to TRBJ2-7; D is ambiguous. This CDR3 has 15 amino acids. Germline V gives CDR1 SEHNR, CDR2 FQNEAQ (reference sequence). Deletions cut 6 bases from V and 1 base from J, with 16 bases between. CDR3 residues: CASRGPGPTSYEQYF. For the CDR3, the DNA is TGTGCCAGCAGGGGCCCCGGACCCACTTCCTACGAGCAGTACTTC.

In its sample, this clonotype was seen a few times. The V and J genes are TRBV7-6 and TRBJ1-2; 9 bases are a match to TRBD1. CDR3 length equals 19 residues. CDR1 SGHVS and CDR2 FNYEAQ come from the germline V gene. V dropped 1 base and J dropped 7; count of bases not matched to a gene: 19. The chain's CDR3 is CASSLETRDRDSYEAGYTF. The CDR3 bases are TGTGCCAGCAGCTTAGAGACCCGGGACAGGGACAGTTATGAGGCTGGCTACACCTTC.

V is TRBV27 and J is TRBJ1-1, with 7 bases fitting TRBD1. V shed 3 bases, J shed 6 bases, and the junction held 7 bases outside the gene matches. The CDR3 loop spans 14 amino acids. Germline V lookup: CDR1 MNHEY, CDR2 SMNVEV (reference sequence). The CDR3 bases are TGTGCCAGCAGTTTGATAGGGGGCGCGGCTGAAGCTTTCTTT. It specifies CASSLIGGAAEAFF.

V usage is TRBV10-2 and J usage is TRBJ2-6; D remains ambiguous. CDR3 length: 16 residues. Trimming removed 7 bases at V and 1 base at J, with 14 bases between. CDR1 and CDR2 (germline): WSHSY, SAAADI. This CDR3 is CASNDLDGSGANVLTF. The DNA for the CDR3 is TGCGCCAGCAACGACTTAGACGGATCTGGGGCCAACGTCCTGACTTTC.

The chain carries TRBV4-1 and TRBJ1-2; no reliable D call. Germline-derived CDR1 and CDR2 are MGHRA and YSYEKL. This CDR3 has 18 amino acids. The ends were cut back, 0 bases at V and 0 bases at J, with 17 bases in the middle. The CDR3 protein is CASSQDSILGTPNYGYTF. Here the CDR3 DNA reads TGCGCCAGCAGCCAAGATAGTATTTTGGGCACCCCTAACTATGGCTACACCTTC.

The sample holds a few counts of this clonotype. The chain joins TRBV6-5 to TRBJ2-1; tentatively, D is TRBD2 (6 bases). Trimming stripped 6 bases from V and 2 bases from J, with 11 bases between. Germline V lookup: CDR1 MNHEY, CDR2 SVGAGI. The CDR3 extends over 14 amino acids. DNA of the CDR3: TGTGCCAGCAGGCGGGGAGAACCCTACAATGAGCAGTTCTTC. Amino acids: CASRRGEPYNEQFF.

In regard to this clonotype: An end of the junction does not agree with germline; a read error may underlie this. The gene calls are TRBV6-5 and TRBJ2-1; D may match TRBD1 or TRBD2 (6 bases each). CDR1 MNHEY and CDR2 SVGAGI come from the germline V gene. The length of the CDR3 is 16 residues. The CDR3 loop is CVSRLARRGVYNEQFF. CDR3 nucleotides: TGTGTCAGCAGGCTGGCGAGGAGGGGGGTCTACAATGAGCAGTTCTTC.

This clonotype appeared a few times. V gene TRBV2 combines with J gene TRBJ2-1; 11 positions match TRBD2. The junction had 5 bases not matched to a gene; V was cut back by 6 bases and J by 4 bases. CDR3 size: 15 residues. Per the germline V gene, CDR1 is SNHLY and CDR2 is FYNNEI. CDR3 protein: CASRTLAGGYNEQFF. The CDR3 DNA follows: TGTGCCAGCAGAACTCTAGCGGGGGGTTACAATGAGCAGTTCTTC.